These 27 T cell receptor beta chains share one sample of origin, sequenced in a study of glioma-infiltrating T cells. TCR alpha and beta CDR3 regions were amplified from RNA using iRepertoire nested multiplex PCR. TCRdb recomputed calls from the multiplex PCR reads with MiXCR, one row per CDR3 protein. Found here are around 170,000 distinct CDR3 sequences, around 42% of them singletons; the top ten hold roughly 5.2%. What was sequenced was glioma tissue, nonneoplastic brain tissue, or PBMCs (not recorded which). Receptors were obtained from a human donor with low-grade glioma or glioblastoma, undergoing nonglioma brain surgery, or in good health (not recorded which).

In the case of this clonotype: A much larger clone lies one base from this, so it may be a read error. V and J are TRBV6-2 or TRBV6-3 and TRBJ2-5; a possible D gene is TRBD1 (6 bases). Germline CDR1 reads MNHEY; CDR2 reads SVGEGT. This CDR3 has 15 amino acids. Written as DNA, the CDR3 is TGTGCCAGCTGGCGGCAGGGGTGGGGGCAAGAGACCCAGGACTTC. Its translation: CASWRQGWGQETQDF.

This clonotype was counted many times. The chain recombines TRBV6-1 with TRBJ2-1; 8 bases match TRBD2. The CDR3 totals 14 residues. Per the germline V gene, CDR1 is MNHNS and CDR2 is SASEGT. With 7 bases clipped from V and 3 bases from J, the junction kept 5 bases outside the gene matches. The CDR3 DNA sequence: TGTGCCAGCATACTGAGCGGGAGCTACAATGAGCAGTTCTTC. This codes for CASILSGSYNEQFF.

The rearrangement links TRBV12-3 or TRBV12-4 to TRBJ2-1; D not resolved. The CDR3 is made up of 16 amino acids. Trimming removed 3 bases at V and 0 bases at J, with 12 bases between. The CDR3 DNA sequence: TGTGCCAGCAGTTTGCTCCTGACACGCTCCTACAATGAGCAGTTCTTC. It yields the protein CASSLLLTRSYNEQFF.

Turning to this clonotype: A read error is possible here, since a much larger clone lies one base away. CDR3 DNA sequence: TGCGACAGCAGCGTAACAGGGGCCGTGGGGACTGAAGCTTTCTTT. Translated: CDSSVTGAVGTEAFF. The chain employs TRBV5-1 and TRBJ1-1; 7 bases line up with TRBD1. CDR3 length: 15 residues. Germline CDR1 and CDR2: SGHRS and YFSETQ.

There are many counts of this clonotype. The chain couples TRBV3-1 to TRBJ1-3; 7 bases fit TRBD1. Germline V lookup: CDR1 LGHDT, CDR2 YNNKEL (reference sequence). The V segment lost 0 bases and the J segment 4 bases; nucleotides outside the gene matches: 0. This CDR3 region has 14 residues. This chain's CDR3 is CASSQEDRGNTIYF. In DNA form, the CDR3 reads TGTGCCAGCAGCCAAGAGGACAGGGGAAACACCATATATTTT.

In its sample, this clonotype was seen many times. The CDR3 reads CASQQSGYTF. Here the CDR3 DNA reads TGTGCCAGCCAGCAGTCTGGCTACACCTTC. The chain has TRBV28 and TRBJ1-2; D call uncertain. The CDR3 length is 10 residues. The V gene's germline CDR1 is MDHEN and CDR2 SYDVKM. V lost 8 bases and J lost 7, with 8 bases in between.

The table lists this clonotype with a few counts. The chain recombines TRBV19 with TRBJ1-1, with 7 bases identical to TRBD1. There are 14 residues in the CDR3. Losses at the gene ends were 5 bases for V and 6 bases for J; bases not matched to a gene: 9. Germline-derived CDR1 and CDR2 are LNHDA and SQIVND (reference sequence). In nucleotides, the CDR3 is TGTGCCAGTAGTGGAGGGGGCGCAGGTTCTGAAGCTTTCTTT. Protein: CASSGGGAGSEAFF.

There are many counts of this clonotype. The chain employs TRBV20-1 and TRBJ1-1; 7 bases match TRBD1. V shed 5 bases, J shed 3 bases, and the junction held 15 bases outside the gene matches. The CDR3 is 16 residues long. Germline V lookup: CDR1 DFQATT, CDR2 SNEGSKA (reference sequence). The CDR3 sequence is CSAQFPPDRVDTEAFF. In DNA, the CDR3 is TGCAGTGCTCAATTCCCCCCCGACAGGGTTGACACTGAAGCTTTCTTT.

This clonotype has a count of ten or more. The CDR3 DNA reads TGCGCCAGCAGTGCGGGGGGAAGCTACAATGAGCAGTTCTTC. This codes for CASSAGGSYNEQFF. The chain carries TRBV10-2 and TRBJ2-1; 7 bases match TRBD2. Germline V CDR1 and CDR2: WSHSY, SAAADI. This CDR3 contains 14 residues. Trimming at V came to 4 bases and at J to 3 bases, leaving 3 bases not matched to a gene.

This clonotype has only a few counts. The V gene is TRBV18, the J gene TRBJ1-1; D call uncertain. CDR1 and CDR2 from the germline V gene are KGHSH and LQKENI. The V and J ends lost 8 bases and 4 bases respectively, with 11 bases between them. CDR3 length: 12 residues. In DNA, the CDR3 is TGTGCCAGCCAGTTAGAGTTCACTGAAGCTTTCTTT. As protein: CASQLEFTEAFF. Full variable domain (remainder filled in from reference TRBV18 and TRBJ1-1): NAGVMQNPRHLVRRRGQEARLRCSPMKGHSHVYWYRQLPEEGLKFMVYLQKENIIDESGMPKERFSAEFPKEGPSILRIQQVVRGDSAAYFCASQLEFTEAFFGQGTRLTVV.

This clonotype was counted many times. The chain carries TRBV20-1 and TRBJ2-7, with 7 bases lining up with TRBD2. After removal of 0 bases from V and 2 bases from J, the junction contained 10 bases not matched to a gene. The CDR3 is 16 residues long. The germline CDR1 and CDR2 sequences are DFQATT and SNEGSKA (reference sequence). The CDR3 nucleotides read TGCAGTGCTAGAGATCCCGGCGGGGAGGGCCCCTACGAGCAGTACTTC. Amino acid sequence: CSARDPGGEGPYEQYF.

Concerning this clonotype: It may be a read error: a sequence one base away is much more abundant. Here the CDR3 reads CASIPPGTAYEQYF. CDR3 sequence (DNA): TGTGCCAGCATACCGCCCGGGACAGCCTACGAGCAGTACTTC. The rearrangement links TRBV6-6 to TRBJ2-7, with 7 bases aligning to TRBD1. The germline V gene has CDR1 MNHNY and CDR2 SVGAGI (reference sequence). With V trimmed by 7 bases and J by 2 bases, 8 bases remained unmatched. The length of the CDR3 is 14 residues.

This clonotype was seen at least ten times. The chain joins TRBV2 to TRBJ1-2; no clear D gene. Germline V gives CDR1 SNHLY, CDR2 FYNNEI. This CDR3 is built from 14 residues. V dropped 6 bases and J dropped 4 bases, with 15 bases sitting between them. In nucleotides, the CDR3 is TGTGCCAGCAGGGCGGGCCAGTACTCCTATGGCTACACCTTC. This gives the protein CASRAGQYSYGYTF.

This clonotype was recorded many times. The CDR3: CASSLAPSRPANEQFF. The DNA for the CDR3 is TGTGCCAGCAGCTTAGCTCCCTCCCGCCCCGCCAATGAGCAGTTCTTC. The V call is TRBV7-2, the J call TRBJ2-1; no firm D call. This CDR3 comprises 16 residues. Deletions cut 0 bases from V and 6 bases from J, with 15 bases between. Germline CDR1 reads SGHTA; CDR2 reads FQGNSA.

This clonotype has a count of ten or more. The chain's CDR3 is CASSSKGQNTEAFF. As DNA, the CDR3 is TGTGCCAGCAGTTCTAAGGGCCAGAACACTGAAGCTTTCTTT. The V gene is TRBV6-1, the J gene TRBJ1-1; D gene ambiguous. CDR3 length: 14 amino acids. V was shortened by 5 bases and J by 1 base, with 11 bases between the two germline ends. Germline V lookup: CDR1 MNHNS, CDR2 SASEGT.

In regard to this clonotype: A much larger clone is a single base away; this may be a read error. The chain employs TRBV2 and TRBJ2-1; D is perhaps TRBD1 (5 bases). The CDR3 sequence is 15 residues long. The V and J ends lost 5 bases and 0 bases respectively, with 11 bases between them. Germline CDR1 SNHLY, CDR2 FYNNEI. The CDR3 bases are TGTGCCAGCAGTTATACAGGTGCCTCCTACAATGAGCAGTTCTTC. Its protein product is CASSYTGASYNEQFF.

The CDR3 here is CASSPPTSGRYNEQFF. DNA of the CDR3: TGTGCCAGCAGCCCACCAACTAGCGGGAGGTACAATGAGCAGTTCTTC. V gene TRBV14 combines with J gene TRBJ2-1, with 12 bases aligning to TRBD2. The CDR3 contains 16 residues. Trimming removed 4 bases from V and 4 bases from J; junction bases left unmatched: 5. CDR1 is SGHDN, CDR2 FVKESK, per germline.

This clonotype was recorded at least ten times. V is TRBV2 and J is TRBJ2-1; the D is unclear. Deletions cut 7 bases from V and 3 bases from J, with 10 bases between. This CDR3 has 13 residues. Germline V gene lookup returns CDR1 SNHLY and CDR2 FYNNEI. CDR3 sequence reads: CASNGVVYNEQFF. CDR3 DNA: TGTGCCAGCAATGGGGTAGTCTACAATGAGCAGTTCTTC. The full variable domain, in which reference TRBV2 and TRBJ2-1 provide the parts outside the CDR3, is EPEVTQTPSHQVTQMGQEVILRCVPISNHLYFYWYRQILGQKVEFLVSFYNNEISEKSEIFDDQFSVERPDGSNFTLKIRSTKLEDSAMYFCASNGVVYNEQFFGPGTRLTVL.

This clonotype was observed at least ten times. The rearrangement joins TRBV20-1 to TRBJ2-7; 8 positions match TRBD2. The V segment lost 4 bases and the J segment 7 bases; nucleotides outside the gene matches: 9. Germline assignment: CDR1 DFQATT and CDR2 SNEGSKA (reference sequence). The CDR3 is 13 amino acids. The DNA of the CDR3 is TGCAGTGCTAACCAGGGACTAGAGTCTGAGCAGTACTTC. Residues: CSANQGLESEQYF.

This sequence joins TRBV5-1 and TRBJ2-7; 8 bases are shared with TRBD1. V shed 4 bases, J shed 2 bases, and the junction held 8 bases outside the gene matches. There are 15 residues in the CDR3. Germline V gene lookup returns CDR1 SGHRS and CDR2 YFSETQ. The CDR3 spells CASSRGTGDTYEQYF. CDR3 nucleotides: TGCGCCAGCAGCCGGGGGACAGGTGACACCTACGAGCAGTACTTC.

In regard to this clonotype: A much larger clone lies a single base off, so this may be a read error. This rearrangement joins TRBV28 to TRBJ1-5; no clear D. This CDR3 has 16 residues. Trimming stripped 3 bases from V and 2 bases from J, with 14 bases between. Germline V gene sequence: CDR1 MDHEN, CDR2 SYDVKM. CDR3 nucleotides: TGTGCCAGCAGTTTGGGGAGGCAGCCGGGCAATCAGCCCCAGCATTTT. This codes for CASSLGRQPGNQPQHF.

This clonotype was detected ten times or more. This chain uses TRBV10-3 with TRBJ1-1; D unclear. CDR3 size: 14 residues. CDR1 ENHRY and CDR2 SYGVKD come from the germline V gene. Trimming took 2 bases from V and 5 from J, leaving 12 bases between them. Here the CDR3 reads CAISESGVSTEAFF. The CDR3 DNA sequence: TGTGCCATCAGTGAGAGCGGGGTTTCTACTGAAGCTTTCTTT.

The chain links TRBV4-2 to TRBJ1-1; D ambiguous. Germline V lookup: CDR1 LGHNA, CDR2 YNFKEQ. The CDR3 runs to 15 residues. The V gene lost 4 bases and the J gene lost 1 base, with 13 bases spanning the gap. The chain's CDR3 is CASSREAAWNTEAFF. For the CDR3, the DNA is TGTGCCAGCAGCCGGGAAGCCGCCTGGAACACTGAAGCTTTCTTT.

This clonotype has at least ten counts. The CDR3 DNA is TGTGCCAGCAGTTACTTGGGACTAGCGGCACGCGAGCAGTACTTC. Its protein product is CASSYLGLAAREQYF. V gene TRBV6-6 combines with J gene TRBJ2-7, with 11 bases lining up with TRBD2. Germline lookup yields CDR1 MNHNY and CDR2 SVGAGI (reference sequence). After removal of 1 base from V and 6 bases from J, the junction contained 5 bases not matched to a gene. The CDR3 length is 15 residues.

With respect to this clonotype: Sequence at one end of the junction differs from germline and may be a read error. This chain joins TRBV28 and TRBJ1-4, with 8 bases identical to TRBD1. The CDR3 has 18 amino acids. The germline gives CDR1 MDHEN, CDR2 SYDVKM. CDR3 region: CSSSSTGGADTTNEKLFF. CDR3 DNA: TGTTCCAGCAGTTCCACAGGGGGAGCGGATACAACTAATGAAAAACTTTTTTTT. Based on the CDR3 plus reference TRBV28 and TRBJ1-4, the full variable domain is DVKVTQSSRYLVKRTGEKVFLECVQDMDHENMFWYRQDPGLGLRLIYFSYDVKMKEKGDIPEGYSVSREKKERFSLILESASTNQTSMYLCSSSSTGGADTTNEKLFFGSGTQLSVL.

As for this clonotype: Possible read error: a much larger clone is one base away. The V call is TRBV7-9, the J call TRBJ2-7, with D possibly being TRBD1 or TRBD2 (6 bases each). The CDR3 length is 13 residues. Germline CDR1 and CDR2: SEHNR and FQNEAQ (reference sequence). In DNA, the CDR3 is TGTGCCAGCAAGAGGGGGGAAGAGTACGAGAAGTACTTC. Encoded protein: CASKRGEEYEKYF.

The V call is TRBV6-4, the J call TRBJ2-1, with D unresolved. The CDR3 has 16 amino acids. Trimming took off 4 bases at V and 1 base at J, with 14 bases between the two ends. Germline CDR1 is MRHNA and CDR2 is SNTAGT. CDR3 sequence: CASSVRRNPSYNEQFF. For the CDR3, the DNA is TGTGCCAGCAGTGTCCGACGAAACCCTTCCTACAATGAGCAGTTCTTC.